The clone carrying this TCR beta chain was counted ten times or more. This CDR3 is built from 11 residues. The V and J ends lost 5 bases and 9 bases respectively, with 8 bases between them. Germline assignment: CDR1 SGHVS and CDR2 FQNEAQ. This sample was included in a study of blood T cell repertoires in COVID-19. At the level of the study: T cells, B-cell-depleted T cells, or PBMCs supplied cDNA or gDNA.

TCRdb's copy holds only in-frame clones and misses some; the assay was immunoSEQ multiplex PCR. The repertoire consists of roughly 170,000 clones, with around 88% occurring once and the leading ten covering about 4%. Those who participated ranged in age from about 18 to 95 years and resided in about two dozen US areas. This chain links TRBV7-8 with TRBJ2-1; possible D gene TRBD2, 5 bases. The specimen was PBMCs or T cells enriched from blood (not recorded which). The sequence derives from a woman aged 45-65 years in a cohort exposed to, infected with or recovered from COVID-19 (not recorded which). CDR3 region: CASSRRVEQFF. The CDR3, as DNA: TGTGCCAGCAGCCGGCGGGTTGAGCAGTTCTTC.